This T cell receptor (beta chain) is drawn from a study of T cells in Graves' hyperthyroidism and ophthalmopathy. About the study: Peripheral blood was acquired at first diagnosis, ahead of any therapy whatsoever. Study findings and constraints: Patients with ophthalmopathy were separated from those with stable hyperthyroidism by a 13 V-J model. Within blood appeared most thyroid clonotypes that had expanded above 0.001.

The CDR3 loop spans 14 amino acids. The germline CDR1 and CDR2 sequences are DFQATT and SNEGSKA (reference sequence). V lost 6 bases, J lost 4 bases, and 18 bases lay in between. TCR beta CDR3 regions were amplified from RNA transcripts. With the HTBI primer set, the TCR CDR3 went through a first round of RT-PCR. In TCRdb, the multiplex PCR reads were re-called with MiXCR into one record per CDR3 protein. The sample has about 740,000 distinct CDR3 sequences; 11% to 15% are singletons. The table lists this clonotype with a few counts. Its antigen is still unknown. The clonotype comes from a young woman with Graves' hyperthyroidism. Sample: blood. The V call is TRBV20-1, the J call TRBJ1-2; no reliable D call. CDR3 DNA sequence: TGCAGTGCCTCTAGGTTGTTGGGAAGCTATGGCTACACCTTC. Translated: CSASRLLGSYGYTF.